These 5 T cell receptor beta chains were all obtained from the same sample, sequenced in a study of CD8+ T cells in alopecia areata. Markers used for sorting pooled cutaneous lymph node cells were CD4, CD8alpha, NKG2D, NKG2ACE and others. cDNA serving as the sequencing template came from extracted, reverse transcribed RNA. TCRdb's table, derived via immunoSEQ multiplex PCR, lists solely in-frame clones and lacks some. The sample has 250,000 or so clones, none seen only once. Sequencing was done on a sample of CD4+ T cells sorted from a lymph node. These receptor sequences come from a C3H/HeJ mouse with alopecia areata. The mouse line has the MHC haplotype H2-k.

Of note for this clone: Gene labels here are mouse ones. Incomplete CDR3 DNA: TGTGCCAGCAGCACATATGCT. Its translation: CASSTYA. The whole CDR3 protein is CASSTYAEQFF. This chain links TRBV19 with TRBJ2-1; D is unclear. Read coverage stops 4 residues before the CDR3 terminus; the germline J gene supplies the remainder. The CDR3 covers 11 residues. The germline V gene encodes CDR1 FNHDT and CDR2 SITEND (reference sequence). The germline V and J ends were trimmed by 5 bases and 4 bases, with 4 bases remaining between them.

This clone was observed a handful of times. Gene names refer to mouse genes. With the read ending 4 residues before the CDR3 end, the germline J gene is used to fill in that end. The genes are TRBV13-3 and TRBJ2-4; D may be TRBD1 (5 bases). This CDR3 is built from 14 residues. Germline CDR1 NNHDY, CDR2 SYVADS. V shed 2 bases and J shed 3 bases, with 10 bases lying between them. CDR3 DNA, as far as it was read: TGTGCCAGCAGTGACAGGGAGTGGCAAAAC. This sequence encodes CASSDREWQN. The whole CDR3 sequence is CASSDREWQNTLYF.

This clone was observed a few times. Gene labels here are mouse ones. The CDR3 is cut off 4 residues early in the read; its end comes from the germline J gene. This specimen includes other DNA sequences encoding the same CDR3. The chain has TRBV13-1 and TRBJ1-2, with D maybe TRBD1 (5 bases). V lost 3 bases and J lost 2, with 8 bases in between. The CDR3 consists of 13 residues. Per germline, CDR1 NSHNY and CDR2 SYGAGN. CDR3 DNA (partial): TGTGCCAGCAGTGGGACACCTAACTCC. It translates to CASSGTPNS. The full CDR3 reads CASSGTPNSDYTF.

About this clone: Gene names and germline refer to mouse. Sequencing ends 4 residues short of the CDR3 end; the germline J gene provides the rest. The chain carries TRBV19 and TRBJ2-3; 10 positions match TRBD2. The germline gives CDR1 FNHDT, CDR2 SITEND (reference sequence). The CDR3 has 16 amino acids. The junction had 5 bases not matched to a gene; V was cut back by 1 base and J by 3 bases. Incomplete CDR3 DNA: TGTGCCAGCAGTATAAGGTCTGGGGGGGCCGCAGAA. Its protein is CASSIRSGGAAE. The entire CDR3 protein reads CASSIRSGGAAETLYF. The whole variable domain, filled in from reference TRBV19 and TRBJ2-3, reads GGIITQTPKFLIGQEGQKLTLKCQQNFNHDTMYWYRQDSGKGLRLIYYSITENDLQKGDLSEGYDASREKKSSFSLTVTSAQKNEMAVFLCASSIRSGGAAETLYFGSGTRLTVL.

Turning to this clone: Germline and genes here are mouse. The read terminates 4 residues before the CDR3 end, so the remaining end is supplied by the germline J gene. V is TRBV17 and J is TRBJ2-3; 11 positions agree with TRBD1. V lost 1 base to trimming and J lost 4 bases; unmatched junction nucleotides: 1. CDR1 MNHDT and CDR2 YYDKIL come from the germline V gene. This CDR3 contains 15 residues. The CDR3 bases that were read are TGTGCTAGCAGTAGAGGGACAGGGGGCACAGAA. Encoded protein: CASSRGTGGTE. In full, the CDR3 is CASSRGTGGTETLYF. Full variable domain (missing parts from reference TRBV17 and TRBJ2-3): DTTVKQNPRYKLARVGKPVNLICSQTMNHDTMYWYQKKPNQAPKLLLFYYDKILNREADTFEKFQSSRPNNSFCSLYIGSAGLEYSAMYLCASSRGTGGTETLYFGSGTRLTVL.